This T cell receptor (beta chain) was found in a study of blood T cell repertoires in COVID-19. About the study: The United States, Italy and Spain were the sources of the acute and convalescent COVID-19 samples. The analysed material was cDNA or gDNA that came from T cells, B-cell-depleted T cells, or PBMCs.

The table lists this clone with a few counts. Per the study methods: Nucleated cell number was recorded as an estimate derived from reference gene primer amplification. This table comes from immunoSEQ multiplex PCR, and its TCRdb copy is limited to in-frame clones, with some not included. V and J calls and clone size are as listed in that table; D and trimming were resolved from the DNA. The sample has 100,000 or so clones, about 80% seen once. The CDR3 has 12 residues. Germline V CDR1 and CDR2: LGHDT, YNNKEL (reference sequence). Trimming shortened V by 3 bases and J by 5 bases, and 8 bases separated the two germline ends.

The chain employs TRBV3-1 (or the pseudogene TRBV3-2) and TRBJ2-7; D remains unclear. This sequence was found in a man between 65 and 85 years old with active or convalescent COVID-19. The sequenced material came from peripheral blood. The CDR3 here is CASSHFRDEQYF. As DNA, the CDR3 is TGTGCCAGCAGCCACTTTCGGGACGAGCAGTACTTC.